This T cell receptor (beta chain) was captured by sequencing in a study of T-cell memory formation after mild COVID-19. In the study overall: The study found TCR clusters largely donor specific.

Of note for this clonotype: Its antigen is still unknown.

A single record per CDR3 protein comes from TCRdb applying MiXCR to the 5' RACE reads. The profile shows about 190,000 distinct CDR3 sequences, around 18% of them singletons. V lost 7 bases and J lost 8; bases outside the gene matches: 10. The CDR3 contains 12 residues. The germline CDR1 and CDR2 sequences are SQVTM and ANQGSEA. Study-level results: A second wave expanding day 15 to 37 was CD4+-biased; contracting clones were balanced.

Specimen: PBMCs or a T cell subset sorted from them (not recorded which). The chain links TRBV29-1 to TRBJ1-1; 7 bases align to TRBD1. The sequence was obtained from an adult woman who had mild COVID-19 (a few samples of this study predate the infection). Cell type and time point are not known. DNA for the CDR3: TGCAGCGGAACCGGGACAGCGAGCGAAGCTTTCTTT. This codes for CSGTGTASEAFF.